The rows below give T cell receptor beta chains drawn from one sample of a study of cytomegalovirus exposure and HLA in healthy donors. Repertoires were generated with immunoSEQ multiplex PCR, while TCRdb's copy carries only in-frame clones and drops some. The sample table sets out 200,000 or so clones. Input material: PBMCs. The receptors come from a boy under 18 in good health and CMV-seronegative. Both conserved end residues are part of each CDR3. The D gene is left open where the match is weak.

v_call: TRBV15; j_call: TRBJ2-4; d_call: .; cdr3_nt: TGTGCCACCAGCAGAGATGTGTCGTCGGCCAAAAACATTCAGTACTTC; cdr3_aa: CATSRDVSSAKNIQYF
v_call: TRBV30; j_call: TRBJ1-2; d_call: TRBD1; cdr3_nt: TGTGCCTGGGGGGTATGGGACAGGGACGGCTACACCTTC; cdr3_aa: CAWGVWDRDGYTF
v_call: TRBV30; j_call: TRBJ2-7; d_call: .; cdr3_nt: TGTGCCTGGAGTGACGAGGTCAAGCAGTACTTC; cdr3_aa: CAWSDEVKQYF
v_call: TRBV6-1; j_call: TRBJ1-2; d_call: .; cdr3_nt: TGTGCCAGCAATACCAGGGTTGGTAACTATGGCTACACCTTC; cdr3_aa: CASNTRVGNYGYTF
v_call: TRBV28; j_call: TRBJ1-2; d_call: TRBD1; cdr3_nt: TGTGCCAGCACTACTACGGACAGGGGGTATGGCTACACCTTC; cdr3_aa: CASTTTDRGYGYTF
v_call: TRBV27; j_call: TRBJ1-1; d_call: TRBD1; cdr3_nt: TGTGCCAGCAGTTTATCGAGGGGGACAGGGGGTTACACTGAAGCTTTCTTT; cdr3_aa: CASSLSRGTGGYTEAFF
v_call: TRBV2; j_call: TRBJ2-1; d_call: .; cdr3_nt: TGTGCCAGTACCCGTGGGGGGGCCTATGAGCAGTTCTTC; cdr3_aa: CASTRGGAYEQFF
v_call: TRBV2; j_call: TRBJ1-5; d_call: TRBD1; cdr3_nt: TGTGCCAGCACCCTCCGGGACAGGGGGATTGATAGCAATCAGCCCCAGCATTTT; cdr3_aa: CASTLRDRGIDSNQPQHF
v_call: TRBV5-1; j_call: TRBJ1-1; d_call: .; cdr3_nt: TGCGCCAGCAGCTTGGCCGCGATGAACACTGAAGCTTTCTTT; cdr3_aa: CASSLAAMNTEAFF
v_call: TRBV30; j_call: TRBJ2-3; d_call: .; cdr3_nt: TGTGCCTGGAGCCTCCCGGGAGCAAGCACAGATACGCAGTATTTT; cdr3_aa: CAWSLPGASTDTQYF
v_call: TRBV5-4; j_call: TRBJ2-1; d_call: TRBD1; cdr3_nt: TGTGCCAGCAGCTCGCCGGGACAGGGGTACAATGAGCAGTTCTTC; cdr3_aa: CASSSPGQGYNEQFF
v_call: TRBV6-5; j_call: TRBJ1-1; d_call: .; cdr3_nt: TGTGCCAGCAGTTGGTACAGGGCTAGGAACACTGAAGCTTTCTTT; cdr3_aa: CASSWYRARNTEAFF
v_call: TRBV6-1; j_call: TRBJ1-2; d_call: .; cdr3_nt: TGTGCCAGCAGTGATTCGGGCTATGGCTACACCTTC; cdr3_aa: CASSDSGYGYTF
v_call: TRBV6-6; j_call: TRBJ1-2; d_call: TRBD1; cdr3_nt: TGTGCCAGCAGTCCGGGACAGAACTATGGCTACACCTTC; cdr3_aa: CASSPGQNYGYTF
v_call: TRBV7-9; j_call: TRBJ1-6; d_call: .; cdr3_nt: TGTGCCAGCAGCTTAGTTAAAACAGGGCTGTTTGATTCACCCCTCCACTTT; cdr3_aa: CASSLVKTGLFDSPLHF
v_call: TRBV6-1; j_call: TRBJ2-2; d_call: .; cdr3_nt: TGTGCCAGCAGCCTGGTGAGGAACACCGGGGAGCTGTTTTTT; cdr3_aa: CASSLVRNTGELFF
v_call: TRBV9; j_call: TRBJ1-1; d_call: .; cdr3_nt: TGTGCCAGCACCCCGGGCCAGGGAGGATCTGAAGCTTTCTTT; cdr3_aa: CASTPGQGGSEAFF
v_call: TRBV10-3; j_call: TRBJ1-1; d_call: .; cdr3_nt: TGTGCCATCAGTGAGGTGTCACTTCTGAACACTGAAGCTTTCTTT; cdr3_aa: CAISEVSLLNTEAFF
v_call: TRBV27; j_call: TRBJ1-1; d_call: .; cdr3_nt: TGTGCCAGCAGTCCTTCGATAAACAGGGTACGAGCTTTCTTT; cdr3_aa: CASSPSINRVRAFF
v_call: TRBV4-1; j_call: TRBJ2-7; d_call: TRBD1; cdr3_nt: TGCGCCAGCAGCCAGCCGGGACAGGGGACCTACGAGCAGTACTTC; cdr3_aa: CASSQPGQGTYEQYF
v_call: TRBV27; j_call: TRBJ2-1; d_call: .; cdr3_nt: TGTGCCAGCAGTTGGACTACCTACAATGAGCAGTTCTTC; cdr3_aa: CASSWTTYNEQFF
v_call: TRBV6-5; j_call: TRBJ1-1; d_call: .; cdr3_nt: TGTGCCAGCAGTTACGCCCCGTCGCGACATGAAGCTTTCTTT; cdr3_aa: CASSYAPSRHEAFF
v_call: TRBV10-3; j_call: TRBJ1-5; d_call: TRBD1; cdr3_nt: TGTGCCATCAGGGGGGGACAGGGAGAGAATCAGCCCCAGCATTTT; cdr3_aa: CAIRGGQGENQPQHF
v_call: TRBV6-1; j_call: TRBJ1-2; d_call: .; cdr3_nt: TGTGCCAGCAGTGAGGGTTTCGCGACCGGACTCAACTATGGCTACACCTTC; cdr3_aa: CASSEGFATGLNYGYTF
v_call: TRBV7-9; j_call: TRBJ2-5; d_call: TRBD2; cdr3_nt: TGTGCCAGCAGCCCTCCGGTGGGGGGGAATGAGGAGGCCCAGTACTTC; cdr3_aa: CASSPPVGGNEEAQYF
v_call: TRBV7-9; j_call: TRBJ2-3; d_call: TRBD2; cdr3_nt: TGTGCCAGCAGCATTAGCGGGGGATATGATACGCAGTATTTT; cdr3_aa: CASSISGGYDTQYF
v_call: TRBV5-1; j_call: TRBJ2-3; d_call: TRBD2; cdr3_nt: TGCGCCAGCAGCTTGGCCGGACTAGCGGGGGGGGCCACAGATACGCAGTATTTT; cdr3_aa: CASSLAGLAGGATDTQYF
v_call: TRBV9; j_call: TRBJ1-2; d_call: TRBD1; cdr3_nt: TGTGCCAGCAGCACCGAAACAGGGGGACTATATGGCTACACCTTC; cdr3_aa: CASSTETGGLYGYTF
v_call: TRBV7-2; j_call: TRBJ1-3; d_call: TRBD1; cdr3_nt: TGTGCCAGCAGAGGGACAGGGACTGGAAACACCATATATTTT; cdr3_aa: CASRGTGTGNTIYF
v_call: TRBV6-6; j_call: TRBJ2-7; d_call: .; cdr3_nt: TGTGCCAGCAGCAGGGGTAACTACGAGCAGTACTTC; cdr3_aa: CASSRGNYEQYF
v_call: TRBV30; j_call: TRBJ1-1; d_call: .; cdr3_nt: TGTGCCTGGAGCGGACAGACTAACACTGAAGCTTTCTTT; cdr3_aa: CAWSGQTNTEAFF
v_call: TRBV6-1; j_call: TRBJ2-5; d_call: .; cdr3_nt: TGTGCCAGCAGTGACGGACAGTGGGAGACCCAGTACTTC; cdr3_aa: CASSDGQWETQYF
v_call: TRBV14; j_call: TRBJ2-5; d_call: TRBD2; cdr3_nt: TGTGCCAGCAAGGGACTAGCGGGACAAGAGACCCAGTACTTC; cdr3_aa: CASKGLAGQETQYF
v_call: TRBV29-1; j_call: TRBJ2-3; d_call: .; cdr3_nt: TGCAGCGTTGTCCGTTTGGGGCGCACAGATACGCAGTATTTT; cdr3_aa: CSVVRLGRTDTQYF
v_call: TRBV18; j_call: TRBJ1-2; d_call: .; cdr3_nt: TGTGCCAGCTCACCAGATACAGGGAACCGATTCTTC; cdr3_aa: CASSPDTGNRFF
v_call: TRBV2; j_call: TRBJ2-1; d_call: .; cdr3_nt: TGTGCCAGCAGTCAAACCGAGCTAAGCTCCTACAATGAGCAGTTCTTC; cdr3_aa: CASSQTELSSYNEQFF
v_call: TRBV19; j_call: TRBJ1-1; d_call: .; cdr3_nt: TGTGCCAGTAGTATAGATCCAGGGGAGGGCACTGAAGCTTTCTTT; cdr3_aa: CASSIDPGEGTEAFF
v_call: TRBV27; j_call: TRBJ1-5; d_call: .; cdr3_nt: TGTGCCAGCAGTCCCCTCACAGGAAGCAATCAGCCCCAGCATTTT; cdr3_aa: CASSPLTGSNQPQHF
v_call: TRBV5-1; j_call: TRBJ2-7; d_call: .; cdr3_nt: TGCGCCAGCAGCTTGGAGGTTAGGACACGGACCTACGAGCAGTACTTC; cdr3_aa: CASSLEVRTRTYEQYF
v_call: TRBV28; j_call: TRBJ2-5; d_call: .; cdr3_nt: TGTGCCAGCAGCCTAGGAGATAGATTCAGACAGAAACAAGAGACCCAGTACTTC; cdr3_aa: CASSLGDRFRQKQETQYF
v_call: TRBV13; j_call: TRBJ2-7; d_call: .; cdr3_nt: TGTGCCAGCAGCTTAGATTCTAGGAGAGATAACGAGCAGTACTTC; cdr3_aa: CASSLDSRRDNEQYF
v_call: TRBV4-3; j_call: TRBJ2-3; d_call: TRBD2; cdr3_nt: TGCGCCAGCAGCCCTGGACTAGCGGACCACAACACAGATACGCAGTATTTT; cdr3_aa: CASSPGLADHNTDTQYF
v_call: TRBV5-5; j_call: TRBJ1-1; d_call: .; cdr3_nt: TGTGCCAGCAGTCAACAGGGCGAAGCTTTCTTT; cdr3_aa: CASSQQGEAFF
v_call: TRBV7-2; j_call: TRBJ1-2; d_call: TRBD1; cdr3_nt: TGTGCCAGCAGCGATCAGGGGGCCGGAGGCTATGGCTACACCTTC; cdr3_aa: CASSDQGAGGYGYTF
v_call: TRBV6-1; j_call: TRBJ2-7; d_call: TRBD2; cdr3_nt: TGTGCCAGCAGAAGCGGGGGTTACTACGAGCAGTACTTC; cdr3_aa: CASRSGGYYEQYF
v_call: TRBV2; j_call: TRBJ2-2; d_call: .; cdr3_nt: TGTGCCAGCAAGGCAGTTCCGAGGACCGGGGAGCTGTTTTTT; cdr3_aa: CASKAVPRTGELFF
v_call: TRBV30; j_call: TRBJ2-1; d_call: TRBD1; cdr3_nt: TGTGCCTGGAGTGCAGGGACAGGGAGATTTCAGGGTGAGCAGTTCTTC; cdr3_aa: CAWSAGTGRFQGEQFF
v_call: TRBV10-3; j_call: TRBJ1-2; d_call: .; cdr3_nt: TGTGCCATCAGCCGGGAGTTGGGGAACTATGGCTACACCTTC; cdr3_aa: CAISRELGNYGYTF
v_call: TRBV7-8; j_call: TRBJ2-1; d_call: TRBD2; cdr3_nt: TGTGCCAGCAGCTTATTTTCCGGACTAGTCATCCAGAATGAGCAGTTCTTC; cdr3_aa: CASSLFSGLVIQNEQFF
v_call: TRBV27; j_call: TRBJ2-3; d_call: TRBD2; cdr3_nt: TGTGCCAGCAGTTTGCTACTAGCGGGGGAAACTAGCACAGATACGCAGTATTTT; cdr3_aa: CASSLLLAGETSTDTQYF
v_call: TRBV6-5; j_call: TRBJ2-3; d_call: TRBD1; cdr3_nt: TGTGCCAGCAGATTCGGGCAACAGGGGACAGATACGCAGTATTTT; cdr3_aa: CASRFGQQGTDTQYF
v_call: TRBV2; j_call: TRBJ1-4; d_call: TRBD1; cdr3_nt: TGTGCCAGCAGCAGCCACAGGGGAGGTGGTGAAAAACTGTTTTTT; cdr3_aa: CASSSHRGGGEKLFF